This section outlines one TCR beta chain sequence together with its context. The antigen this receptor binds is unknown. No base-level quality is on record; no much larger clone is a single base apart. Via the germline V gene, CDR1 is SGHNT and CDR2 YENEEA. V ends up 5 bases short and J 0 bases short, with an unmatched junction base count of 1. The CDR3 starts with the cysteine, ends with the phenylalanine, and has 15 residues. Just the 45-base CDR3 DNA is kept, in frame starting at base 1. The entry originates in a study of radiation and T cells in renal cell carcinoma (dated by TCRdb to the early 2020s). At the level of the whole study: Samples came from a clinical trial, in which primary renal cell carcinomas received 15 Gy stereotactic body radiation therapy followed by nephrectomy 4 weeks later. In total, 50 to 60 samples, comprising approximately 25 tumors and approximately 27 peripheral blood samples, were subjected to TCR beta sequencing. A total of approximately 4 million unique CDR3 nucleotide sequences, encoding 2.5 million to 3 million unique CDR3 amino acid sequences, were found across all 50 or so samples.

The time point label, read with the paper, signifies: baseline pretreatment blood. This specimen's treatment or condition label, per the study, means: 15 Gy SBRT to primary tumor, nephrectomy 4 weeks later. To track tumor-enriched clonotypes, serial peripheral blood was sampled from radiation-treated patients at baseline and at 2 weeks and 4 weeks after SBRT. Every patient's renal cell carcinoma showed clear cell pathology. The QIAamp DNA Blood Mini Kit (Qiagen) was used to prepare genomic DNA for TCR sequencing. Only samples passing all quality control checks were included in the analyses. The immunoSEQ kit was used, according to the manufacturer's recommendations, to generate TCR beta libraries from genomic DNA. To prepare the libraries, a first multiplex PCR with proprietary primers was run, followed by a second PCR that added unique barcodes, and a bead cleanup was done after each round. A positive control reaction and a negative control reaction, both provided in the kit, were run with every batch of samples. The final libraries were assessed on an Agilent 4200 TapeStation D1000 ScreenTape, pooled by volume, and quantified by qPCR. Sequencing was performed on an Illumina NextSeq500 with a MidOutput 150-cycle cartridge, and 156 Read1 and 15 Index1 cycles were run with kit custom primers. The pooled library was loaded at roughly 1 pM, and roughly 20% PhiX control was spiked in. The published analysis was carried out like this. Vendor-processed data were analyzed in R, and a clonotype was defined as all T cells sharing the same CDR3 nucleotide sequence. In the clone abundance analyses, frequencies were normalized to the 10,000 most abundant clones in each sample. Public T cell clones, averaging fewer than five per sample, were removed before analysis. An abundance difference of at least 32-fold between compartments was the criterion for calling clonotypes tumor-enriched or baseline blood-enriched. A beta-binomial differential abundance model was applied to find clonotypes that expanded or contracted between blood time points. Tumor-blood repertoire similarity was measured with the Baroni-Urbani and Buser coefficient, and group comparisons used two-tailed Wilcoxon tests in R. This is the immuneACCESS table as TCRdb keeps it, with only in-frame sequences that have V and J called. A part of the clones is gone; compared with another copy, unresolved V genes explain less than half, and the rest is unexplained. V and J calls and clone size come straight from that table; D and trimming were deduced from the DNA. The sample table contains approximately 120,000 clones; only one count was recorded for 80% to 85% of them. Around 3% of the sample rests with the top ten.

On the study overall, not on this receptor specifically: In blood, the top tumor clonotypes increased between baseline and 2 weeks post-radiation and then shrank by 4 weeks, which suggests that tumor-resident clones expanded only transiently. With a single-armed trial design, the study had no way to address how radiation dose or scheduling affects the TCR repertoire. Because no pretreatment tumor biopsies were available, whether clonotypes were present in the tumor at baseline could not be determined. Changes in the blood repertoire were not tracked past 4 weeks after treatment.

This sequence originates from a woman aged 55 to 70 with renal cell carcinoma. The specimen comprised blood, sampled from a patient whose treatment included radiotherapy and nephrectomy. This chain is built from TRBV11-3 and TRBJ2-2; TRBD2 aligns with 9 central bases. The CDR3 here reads CASSPSGTNTGELFF. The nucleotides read TGTGCCAGCAGCCCTAGCGGGACGAACACCGGGGAGCTGTTTTTT.